The 22 T cell receptor beta chains below were found in one sample sequenced in a study of OX40 agonist ivuxolimab in advanced cancers. The protocol was immunoSEQ multiplex PCR, while the TCRdb copy is restricted to in-frame clones and leaves out a portion. The table lists 60,000 to 75,000 clones, roughly 80% of them singletons, with 6% to 9.5% in the top ten. This sample comprised CD4+ or CD8+ T cells sorted from blood, obtained in a trial of the OX40 agonist ivuxolimab. The origin of the receptors is an adult with an advanced solid tumor such as melanoma, head and neck, liver or kidney cancer.

The chain has TRBV9 and TRBJ2-5; D ambiguous. V was pared by 3 bases and J by 2 bases, with 8 bases between. Germline V gene sequence: CDR1 SGDLS, CDR2 YYNGEE. The CDR3 totals 13 residues. This CDR3 is CASSASPQETQYF. The CDR3 bases are TGTGCCAGCAGCGCAAGTCCTCAAGAGACCCAGTACTTC.

The CDR3 protein is CASSLTGSKETQYF. As DNA, the CDR3 is TGTGCCAGCAGTTTAACAGGGTCAAAGGAGACCCAGTACTTC. This chain uses TRBV7-2 with TRBJ2-5; D is possibly TRBD1 (6 bases). CDR3 length: 14 residues. Trimming took 6 bases from V and 5 from J, leaving 16 bases between them. The germline V gene has CDR1 SGHTA and CDR2 FQGNSA. Filled out from reference TRBV7-2 and TRBJ2-5, the complete variable domain reads GAGVSQSPSNKVTEKGKDVELRCDPISGHTALYWYRQSLGQGLEFLIYFQGNSAPDKSGLPSDRFSAERTGGSVSTLTIQRTQQEDSAVYLCASSLTGSKETQYFGPGTRLLVL.

This chain connects TRBV29-1 to TRBJ2-5; D gene uncertain. The CDR3 length is 12 residues. V was pared by 6 bases and J by 4 bases, with 12 bases between. Looked up from germline, CDR1 is SQVTM and CDR2 is ANQGSEA. The CDR3 region is CSVAQLGETQYF. The CDR3, as DNA: TGCAGCGTGGCACAACTCGGAGAGACCCAGTACTTC.

The chain combines TRBV18 with TRBJ1-1; D possibly corresponds to TRBD1 (6 bases). The CDR3 sequence is 15 residues long. Trimming removed 3 bases at V and 5 bases at J, with 16 bases between. CDR1 and CDR2 (germline): KGHSH, LQKENI. The CDR3 loop reads CASSPGGGRTTEAFF. In DNA form, the CDR3 reads TGTGCCAGCTCACCCGGGGGCGGACGAACAACTGAAGCTTTCTTT. Looking up the rest from reference TRBV18 and TRBJ1-1 gives the full variable domain: NAGVMQNPRHLVRRRGQEARLRCSPMKGHSHVYWYRQLPEEGLKFMVYLQKENIIDESGMPKERFSAEFPKEGPSILRIQQVVRGDSAAYFCASSPGGGRTTEAFFGQGTRLTVV.

This chain links TRBV6-6 with TRBJ1-1; no firm D call. CDR3 size: 14 residues. Germline CDR1 is MNHNY and CDR2 is SVGAGI (reference sequence). V was cut by 5 bases and J by 10 bases, with 20 bases left in between. CDR3 sequence reads: CASSRDSTVLGAFF. DNA of the CDR3: TGTGCCAGCAGTCGAGATTCCACTGTCCTCGGAGCTTTCTTT.

The chain uses TRBV12-5 and TRBJ2-3; 8 nucleotides match TRBD1. The CDR3 totals 15 residues. Germline CDR1 and CDR2: LGHNT and FRNRAP. V was pared by 5 bases and J by 0 bases, with 4 bases of the junction left unmatched. The CDR3 reads CASGEGQASTDTQYF. CDR3 DNA sequence: TGTGCTAGTGGTGAGGGACAGGCTAGCACAGATACGCAGTATTTT.

This chain links TRBV10-3 with TRBJ2-3, with no clear D. The germline CDR1 and CDR2 sequences are ENHRY and SYGVKD. Deletions cut 4 bases from V and 2 bases from J, with 1 base between. CDR3 size: 11 residues. CDR3 in DNA: TGTGCCATCAGTGTCACAGATACGCAGTATTTT. This translates into CAISVTDTQYF.

The chain recombines TRBV6-1 with TRBJ2-3; D assignment may be TRBD1 or TRBD2 (5 bases each). V lost 3 bases to trimming and J lost 0 bases, with 13 bases between them. The CDR3 is 16 residues long. Germline values: CDR1 MNHNS, CDR2 SASEGT. The CDR3 DNA follows: TGTGCCAGCAGTGAGGGGCGATGGGAGAGCACAGATACGCAGTATTTT. This codes for CASSEGRWESTDTQYF.

This clone has a single count. J is TRBJ2-5 and V is TRBV4-1; 10 bases are a match to TRBD1. V shed 1 base and J 4 bases; nucleotides not matched to a gene: 6. The CDR3 spans 16 residues. Germline V lookup: CDR1 MGHRA, CDR2 YSYEKL. The DNA of the CDR3 is TGCGCCAGCAGCCAAGGGAAAGGACAGGGGGGAGAGACCCAGTACTTC. It encodes CASSQGKGQGGETQYF.

This clone occurred a few times. This chain connects TRBV25-1 to TRBJ2-6, with 9 bases identical to TRBD1. V shed 6 bases and J 1 base; nucleotides not matched to a gene: 10. This CDR3 is built from 18 residues. Germline lookup yields CDR1 MGHDK and CDR2 SYGVNS. The CDR3 sequence: CASSRTGTGTSGANVLTF. The CDR3 DNA reads as TGTGCCAGCAGCCGAACCGGGACAGGGACTTCTGGGGCCAACGTCCTGACTTTC.

V is TRBV14 and J is TRBJ1-6; D unresolved. Trimming stripped 6 bases from V and 9 bases from J, with 15 bases between. The CDR3 has 14 residues. CDR1 and CDR2 from the germline V gene are SGHDN and FVKESK. In DNA, the CDR3 is TGTGCCAGCAGGCAGCTTGGGCCGATTTCACCCCTCCACTTT. Protein sequence: CASRQLGPISPLHF.

The chain combines TRBV5-1 with TRBJ1-6; D is possibly TRBD1 (5 bases). Germline CDR1 SGHRS, CDR2 YFSETQ. Trimming took off 0 bases at V and 7 bases at J, with 11 bases between the two ends. CDR3 size: 15 residues. The CDR3 DNA reads TGCGCCAGCAGCTTGGGGGACGGTACAAATTCACCCCTCCACTTT. Residues: CASSLGDGTNSPLHF.

This rearrangement joins TRBV7-2 to TRBJ2-7, with D unclear. Germline V CDR1 and CDR2: SGHTA, FQGNSA. Between the trimmed V and J ends, which lost 5 bases and 2 bases, there was a span of 16 bases. The CDR3 totals 15 residues. The CDR3 DNA sequence: TGTGCCAGCAGCCCCGGCCCGATAGGGCCCTACGAGCAGTACTTC. This sequence encodes CASSPGPIGPYEQYF.

The chain joins TRBV2 to TRBJ2-7; no clear D. The V gene lost 4 bases and the J gene lost 3 bases, with 13 bases spanning the gap. The CDR3 contains 14 residues. Germline V lookup: CDR1 SNHLY, CDR2 FYNNEI. The CDR3 nucleotides read TGTGCCAGCAGTGGACAAGTGGTCGGCTACGAGCAGTACTTC. Translated, it gives CASSGQVVGYEQYF. The variable domain in full, with the rest retrieved from reference TRBV2 and TRBJ2-7, is EPEVTQTPSHQVTQMGQEVILRCVPISNHLYFYWYRQILGQKVEFLVSFYNNEISEKSEIFDDQFSVERPDGSNFTLKIRSTKLEDSAMYFCASSGQVVGYEQYFGPGTRLTVT.

V and J are TRBV10-3 and TRBJ2-7; D remains unclear. V dropped 11 bases and J dropped 0 bases, with 8 bases sitting between them. This CDR3 spans 11 amino acids. Germline V gene data show CDR1 as ENHRY and CDR2 as SYGVKD. The CDR3: CALGDSYEQYF. CDR3 nucleotides: TGTGCCCTCGGAGACTCCTACGAGCAGTACTTC.

The chain couples TRBV25-1 to TRBJ2-5; 7 positions agree with TRBD1. Germline CDR1 MGHDK, CDR2 SYGVNS. The V segment lost 5 bases and the J segment 4 bases; nucleotides outside the gene matches: 7. The CDR3 is 14 residues long. CDR3 region: CASSNPYRGETQYF. DNA of the CDR3: TGTGCCAGCAGTAACCCATACAGGGGAGAGACCCAGTACTTC. Supplemented by reference TRBV25-1 and TRBJ2-5, the full variable domain reads EADIYQTPRYLVIGTGKKITLECSQTMGHDKMYWYQQDPGMELHLIHYSYGVNSTEKGDLSSESTVSRIRTEHFPLTLESARPSHTSQYLCASSNPYRGETQYFGPGTRLLVL.

The chain has TRBV28 and TRBJ1-1; TRBD1 is a possible D gene (5 bases). The germline V and J ends were trimmed by 1 base and 0 bases, with 9 bases remaining between them. CDR3 length: 15 residues. From germline, CDR1 is MDHEN and CDR2 SYDVKM. CDR3 sequence (DNA): TGTGCCAGCAGTTTATTTGGGACGGTGAACACTGAAGCTTTCTTT. Residues: CASSLFGTVNTEAFF.

The chain combines TRBV29-1 with TRBJ2-5; D is unclear. Germline V gives CDR1 SQVTM, CDR2 ANQGSEA. V shed 7 bases and J shed 5 bases, with 17 bases lying between them. The CDR3 loop spans 13 amino acids. In DNA, the CDR3 is TGCAGCGCGGCTTGGACCTCGAGGGAGACCCAGTACTTC. Translation gives CSAAWTSRETQYF. Looking up the rest from reference TRBV29-1 and TRBJ2-5 gives the full variable domain: SAVISQKPSRDICQRGTSLTIQCQVDSQVTMMFWYRQQPGQSLTLIATANQGSEATYESGFVIDKFPISRPNLTFSTLTVSNMSPEDSSIYLCSAAWTSRETQYFGPGTRLLVL.

The genes are TRBV28 and TRBJ2-6; 10 positions agree with TRBD2. V shed 6 bases, J shed 1 base, and the junction held 12 bases outside the gene matches. Germline loops: CDR1 MDHEN, CDR2 SYDVKM. The CDR3 is 19 residues long. CDR3 in DNA: TGTGCCAGCAGGCCAATAGCGGGGGGCAGATGGTCTGGGGCCAACGTCCTGACTTTC. This codes for CASRPIAGGRWSGANVLTF.

This clone has just a few counts. This chain joins TRBV2 and TRBJ2-7, with TRBD1 matching 9 bases. The CDR3 is 14 amino acids. CDR1 and CDR2 from the germline V gene are SNHLY and FYNNEI. J lost 6 bases, V lost 4 bases, and 7 bases had no gene match. CDR3 in DNA: TGTGCCAGCAGTGTTATGGGACAGGGCCGCGAGCAGTACTTC. Encoded protein: CASSVMGQGREQYF.

This clone appeared a few times. The rearrangement joins TRBV27 to TRBJ1-5, with 7 bases fitting TRBD1. The V gene end was trimmed by 5 bases and the J gene end by 6 bases; junction bases not matched to a gene: 7. CDR1 MNHEY and CDR2 SMNVEV come from the germline V gene (reference sequence). This CDR3 is 14 amino acids long. The CDR3 DNA sequence: TGTGCCAGCAGTGCGTACAGGGGTCCTCAGCCCCAGCATTTT. Translated: CASSAYRGPQPQHF.

The CDR3 loop reads CASSQSTGSTDTQYF. The CDR3 nucleotides read TGTGCCAGCTCACAATCGACAGGGAGCACAGATACGCAGTATTTT. This chain joins TRBV18 and TRBJ2-3; 7 bases agree with TRBD1. Germline assignment: CDR1 KGHSH and CDR2 LQKENI. This CDR3 region has 15 residues. The ends lost 4 bases at V and 0 bases at J; junction bases unmatched: 4.